The sequence of this TCR beta chain was determined in a study of blood T cell repertoires in COVID-19. Looking at the study overall: Nucleic acid was either cDNA or gDNA, and it came from T cells, B-cell-depleted T cells, or PBMCs.

V lost 5 bases to trimming and J lost 0 bases, with 19 bases between them. The CDR3 has 16 residues. CDR1 is SQVTM, CDR2 ANQGSEA, per germline. Produced via immunoSEQ multiplex PCR; TCRdb's table is partial and in-frame only. Among a few hundred thousand clones, approximately 93% were seen once, and the ten largest hold 0.8% to 0.9%. Participants' own reports of clinical history determined their cohort assignment. Exposed study participants had met a COVID-19 case within 2 weeks before entry. The sequence was collected from a woman aged 40 to 50 who had been exposed to COVID-19. The chain joins TRBV29-1 to TRBJ1-1; D is uncertain. The sample comprised PBMCs or T cells enriched from blood (not recorded which). The CDR3 sequence is CSVRTWTGGVNTEAFF. The CDR3 nucleotides are TGCAGCGTTAGAACTTGGACGGGCGGGGTGAACACTGAAGCTTTCTTT.